These 24 T cell receptor beta chains were sequenced from one sample in a study of breast tumors, draining lymph nodes, adjacent tissues. The lymph nodes were axillary draining lymph nodes from breast cancer patients. TCRdb recomputed calls from the multiplex PCR reads with MiXCR, one row per CDR3 protein. Of about 270,000 distinct CDR3 sequences listed, under 35% are singletons. Sequenced input: axillary lymph node tissue. These receptors were collected from a female donor with breast cancer. Some clones in this sample may be carry-over from other donors' samples.

This clonotype was observed at least ten times. This rearrangement joins TRBV6-1 to TRBJ2-2; 12 nucleotides line up with TRBD2. Germline lookup yields CDR1 MNHNS and CDR2 SASEGT. This CDR3 contains 15 residues. J gave up 1 base and V 6 bases, and 0 bases lay outside the gene matches. The CDR3 DNA sequence: TGTGCCAGCAGACTAGCGGGAGGGAACACCGGGGAGCTGTTTTTT. Protein: CASRLAGGNTGELFF.

In its sample, this clonotype was seen many times. This chain uses TRBV24-1 with TRBJ2-3, with D possibly matching TRBD1 (5 bases). The CDR3 is 13 residues long. The germline V gene encodes CDR1 KGHDR and CDR2 SFDVKD. The V end was cut by 5 bases, the J end by 2 bases, with 7 bases between. Here the CDR3 reads CATSVGHTDTQYF. The CDR3, as DNA: TGTGCCACCAGTGTAGGACACACAGATACGCAGTATTTT.

This clonotype was detected ten times or more. The J gene is TRBJ2-5, the V gene TRBV7-8, with 9 bases that match TRBD1. This CDR3 has 16 amino acids. CDR1 and CDR2 from the germline V gene are SGHVS and FQNEAQ. V shed 2 bases and J 5 bases; nucleotides not matched to a gene: 9. The CDR3 loop is CASSLPITGGAETQYF. DNA for the CDR3: TGTGCCAGCAGCTTACCTATAACAGGGGGCGCGGAGACCCAGTACTTC.

This clonotype was observed many times. Germline and junction disagree at one end, which may indicate a read error. The CDR3 DNA reads as TGTGCTAGCAGCCCGATACTAGCGGGCCAACCGGTTGAGCAGTTCTTC. Amino acids: CASSPILAGQPVEQFF. The V call is TRBV7-7, the J call TRBJ2-1; 9 nucleotides line up with TRBD2. CDR1 is SSHAT, CDR2 FNYEAQ, per germline (reference sequence). The CDR3 runs to 16 residues.

This clonotype was seen repeatedly, ten times or more. The chain's CDR3 is CSVVESTYEQYF. The CDR3 DNA follows: TGCAGCGTTGTTGAATCTACCTACGAGCAGTACTTC. V and J are TRBV29-1 and TRBJ2-7; no clear D gene. Germline values: CDR1 SQVTM, CDR2 ANQGSEA. The CDR3 is 12 amino acids. The V and J ends lost 4 bases and 2 bases respectively, with 9 bases between them.

This clonotype was seen repeatedly, ten times or more. The chain has TRBV7-9 and TRBJ2-1; D gene unclear. Germline V lookup: CDR1 SEHNR, CDR2 FQNEAQ (reference sequence). Trimming stripped 5 bases from V and 14 bases from J, with 13 bases between. The CDR3 consists of 11 residues. The CDR3 DNA reads TGTGCCAGCAGCCAGACTGCCCCAAAGTTCTTC. This codes for CASSQTAPKFF.

Details on this clonotype: Its ends do not fully match the called genes, so a read error is possible. The chain joins TRBV14 to TRBJ2-2, with 8 bases aligning to TRBD2. CDR1 SGHDN and CDR2 FVKESK come from the germline V gene. This CDR3 spans 17 amino acids. CDR3 loop: CASSLRGSGINTAELFF. CDR3 bases: TGTGCCAGCAGCCTTCGGGGTAGCGGGATTAACACCGCGGAGCTGTTTTTT.

As regards this clonotype: A much larger clone sits a single nucleotide away, making a read error possible. V and J are TRBV27 and TRBJ2-5; the D gene is possibly TRBD2 (6 bases). From germline, CDR1 is MNHEY and CDR2 SMNVEV (reference sequence). This CDR3 region has 15 residues. CDR3 sequence reads: CASSLGGLTQEAQYF. In nucleotides, the CDR3 is TGTGCCAGCAGTTTAGGGGGACTTACCCAAGAGGCCCAGTACTTC.

This clonotype was picked up many times. The chain has TRBV27 and TRBJ1-6; 10 bases line up with TRBD1. The CDR3 has 14 residues. Unmatched junction bases numbered 6, after V lost 10 bases and J lost 6 bases. CDR1 is MNHEY and CDR2 is SMNVEV in the germline V gene (reference sequence). The CDR3 coding sequence is TGTGCCACCACCCGGGACAGGGGTAATTCACCCCTCCACTTT. Encoded protein: CATTRDRGNSPLHF.

This clonotype has a count of ten or more. The chain employs TRBV4-2 and TRBJ2-5; D gene ambiguous. The V gene's germline CDR1 is LGHNA and CDR2 YNFKEQ. V dropped 3 bases and J dropped 1 base, with 15 bases sitting between them. This CDR3 is 16 amino acids long. CDR3 in DNA: TGTGCCAGCAGCCAGGGTCTGGTGGTGTCCCAAGAGACCCAGTACTTC. It translates to CASSQGLVVSQETQYF.

A note on this clonotype: The CDR3 does not close with the conserved phenylalanine or tryptophan, likely indicating a read error. This chain links TRBV11-3 with TRBJ1-1; D may be TRBD1 (5 bases). Germline lookup yields CDR1 SGHNT and CDR2 YENEEA. CDR3 length: 13 residues. V lost 6 bases, J lost 6 bases, and 14 bases lay in between. Written as DNA, the CDR3 is TGTGCCAGCAGACTGCGAGAGGGGTCTGAAGCTTTCTTG. Translating gives CASRLREGSEAFL.

In its sample, this clonotype was seen many times. This chain joins TRBV12-3 or TRBV12-4 and TRBJ1-2; D might be TRBD1 (6 bases). This CDR3 comprises 14 residues. The ends were cut back, 6 bases at V and 3 bases at J, with 14 bases in the middle. The CDR3 DNA sequence: TGTGCCAGCAGCACTGGGGGCAGTCACTATGGCTACACCTTC. The encoded protein is CASSTGGSHYGYTF.

This clonotype was recorded many times. The chain couples TRBV20-1 to TRBJ2-5, with D perhaps TRBD1 (5 bases). This CDR3 contains 15 residues. V was clipped by 3 bases and J by 1 base, with 15 bases between them. Germline assignment: CDR1 DFQATT and CDR2 SNEGSKA (reference sequence). This CDR3 reads CSASGAWRIQETQYF. Here the CDR3 DNA reads TGCAGTGCTAGTGGGGCCTGGCGTATCCAAGAGACCCAGTACTTC.

The rearrangement joins TRBV6-5 to TRBJ2-5; possible D gene TRBD2, 5 bases. Germline CDR1 MNHEY, CDR2 SVGAGI. Trimming left V 5 bases short and J 4 bases short, with 14 bases between. CDR3 size: 14 residues. CDR3 bases: TGTGCCAGCAGTCACGCGGGCTACCGAGAGACCCAGTACTTC. Translated, it gives CASSHAGYRETQYF.

A single count supports this clonotype. The CDR3 carries no conserved terminal phenylalanine or tryptophan, so it likely arises from a read error. It is unclear where the CDR3 begins or ends on the DNA, so no DNA is shown, and the CDR3 is as TCRdb lists it. The CDR3 sequence is CATTQGGYGYTFGS. V is TRBV2 and J is TRBJ2-5; the table's TRBD1 call for D was not verified on the DNA. The CDR3 totals 14 residues, both ends included. Germline V CDR1 and CDR2: SNHLY, FYNNEI.

The V gene is TRBV7-9, the J gene TRBJ2-3; TRBD2 agrees at 10 bases. The CDR3 has 16 residues. The V segment lost 2 bases and the J segment 11 bases; nucleotides outside the gene matches: 13. CDR1 and CDR2 from the germline V gene are SEHNR and FQNEAQ (reference sequence). The CDR3 DNA reads as TGTGCCAGCAGCTTACGTCTAGCGGGAGCGGGTGGTGAGCAGTATTTT. It is translated as CASSLRLAGAGGEQYF.

V and J are TRBV2 and TRBJ2-1; D is undetermined. V was trimmed by 4 bases and J by 6 bases, leaving 10 bases between them. CDR1 SNHLY and CDR2 FYNNEI come from the germline V gene. This CDR3 comprises 13 residues. For the CDR3, the DNA is TGTGCCAGCAGTGGAAGTAGAGTCAATGAGCAGTTCTTC. This gives the protein CASSGSRVNEQFF.

This clonotype has at least ten counts. V usage is TRBV11-3 and J usage is TRBJ1-4; no definite D call. Trimming took 5 bases from V and 0 from J, leaving 16 bases between them. CDR3 length equals 17 residues. Germline V gene data show CDR1 as SGHNT and CDR2 as YENEEA. DNA of the CDR3: TGTGCCAGCAGCCGCGCGCCTGTATCAGCAACTAATGAAAAACTGTTTTTT. As protein: CASSRAPVSATNEKLFF.

This clonotype was seen at least ten times. This chain joins TRBV20-1 and TRBJ2-1, with a possible D match to TRBD2 (5 bases). V was shortened by 5 bases and J by 10 bases, with 21 bases between the two germline ends. Germline V gives CDR1 DFQATT, CDR2 SNEGSKA (reference sequence). The CDR3 length is 14 residues. The CDR3 is CSAPPLSGLTEQFF. CDR3 coding DNA: TGCAGTGCTCCGCCTCTAAGCGGACTCACGGAGCAGTTCTTC.

The CDR3 nucleotides are TGCGCCAGCAGCTTGGAGGCGGCCGTGAACACTGAAGCTTTCTTT. It yields the protein CASSLEAAVNTEAFF. The rearrangement uses TRBV5-1 and TRBJ1-1; no reliable D call. CDR1 and CDR2 (germline): SGHRS, YFSETQ. The CDR3 covers 15 residues. Trimming left V 0 bases short and J 0 bases short, with 9 bases between.

This clonotype appeared many times. The chain couples TRBV9 to TRBJ1-6; TRBD1 matches at 11 bases. Germline V gene lookup returns CDR1 SGDLS and CDR2 YYNGEE. The CDR3 totals 14 residues. V lost 4 bases and J lost 8; bases outside the gene matches: 2. This CDR3 reads CASSRGQGDSPLHF. The CDR3 region has the DNA TGTGCCAGCAGCAGGGGACAGGGGGATTCACCCCTCCACTTT.

Ten or more counts support this clonotype. This chain joins TRBV19 and TRBJ2-3; D not certain. Trimming stripped 1 base from V and 2 bases from J, with 10 bases between. This CDR3 has 15 residues. Germline V gene data show CDR1 as LNHDA and CDR2 as SQIVND (reference sequence). The CDR3 DNA reads as TGTGCCAGTAGTATAGGTCGGCTACTCACAGATACGCAGTATTTT. Its translation: CASSIGRLLTDTQYF.

Comment on this clonotype: One end of the junction is discordant with germline, which a read error may explain. The chain couples TRBV3-1 to TRBJ2-5; D gene unclear. The CDR3 sequence is 14 residues long. Germline CDR1 is LGHDT and CDR2 is YNNKEL (reference sequence). CDR3 nucleotides: TGCGCCAGCAGCCCAAGGGTGAGTGGTGAGACCCAGTACTTC. The encoded protein is CASSPRVSGETQYF.

This clonotype was counted at least ten times. V and J are TRBV15 and TRBJ1-2, with D possibly matching TRBD1 (6 bases). The V end lost 3 bases, the J end lost 5 bases, and 19 bases lay between the germline ends. The CDR3 runs to 16 residues. Germline lookup yields CDR1 LNHNV and CDR2 YYDKDF (reference sequence). CDR3 DNA: TGTGCCACCAGCAGGGACCGGCGGGGGGGGCAATATGGCTACACCTTC. Translating gives CATSRDRRGGQYGYTF.